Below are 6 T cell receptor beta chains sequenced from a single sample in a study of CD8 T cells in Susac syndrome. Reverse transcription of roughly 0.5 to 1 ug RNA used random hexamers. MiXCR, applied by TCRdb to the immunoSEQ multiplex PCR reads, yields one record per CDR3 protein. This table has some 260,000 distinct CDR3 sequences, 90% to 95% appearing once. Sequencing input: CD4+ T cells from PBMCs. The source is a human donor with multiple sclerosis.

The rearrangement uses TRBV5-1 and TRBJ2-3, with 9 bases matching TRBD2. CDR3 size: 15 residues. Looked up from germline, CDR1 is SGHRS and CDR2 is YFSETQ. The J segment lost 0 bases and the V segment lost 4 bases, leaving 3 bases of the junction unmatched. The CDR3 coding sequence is TGCGCCAGCAGCCGTCTAGCGGGGAGCACAGATACGCAGTATTTT. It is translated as CASSRLAGSTDTQYF.

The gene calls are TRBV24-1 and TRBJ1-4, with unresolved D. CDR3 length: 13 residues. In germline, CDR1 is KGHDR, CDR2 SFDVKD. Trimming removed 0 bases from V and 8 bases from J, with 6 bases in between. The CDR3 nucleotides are TGTGCCACCAGTGATTTGAGTGGCGAAAAACTGTTTTTT. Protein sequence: CATSDLSGEKLFF.

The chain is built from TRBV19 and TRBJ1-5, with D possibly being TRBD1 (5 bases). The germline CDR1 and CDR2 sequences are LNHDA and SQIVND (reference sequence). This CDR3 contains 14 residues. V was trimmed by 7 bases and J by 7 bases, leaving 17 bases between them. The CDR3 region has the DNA TGTGCCAGTAACGACAGACCAGAGGGACAGCCCCAGCATTTT. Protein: CASNDRPEGQPQHF.

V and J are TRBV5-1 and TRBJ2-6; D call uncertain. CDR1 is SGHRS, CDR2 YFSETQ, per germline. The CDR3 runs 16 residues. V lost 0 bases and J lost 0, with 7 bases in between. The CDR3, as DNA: TGCGCCAGCAGCTTGGACGGACCCTCTGGGGCCAACGTCCTGACTTTC. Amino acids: CASSLDGPSGANVLTF.

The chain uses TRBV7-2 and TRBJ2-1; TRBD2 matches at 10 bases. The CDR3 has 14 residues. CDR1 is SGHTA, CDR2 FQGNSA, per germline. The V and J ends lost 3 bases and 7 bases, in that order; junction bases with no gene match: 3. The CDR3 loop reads CASSFASGRNEQFF. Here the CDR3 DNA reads TGTGCCAGCAGCTTCGCTAGCGGGAGAAATGAGCAGTTCTTC.

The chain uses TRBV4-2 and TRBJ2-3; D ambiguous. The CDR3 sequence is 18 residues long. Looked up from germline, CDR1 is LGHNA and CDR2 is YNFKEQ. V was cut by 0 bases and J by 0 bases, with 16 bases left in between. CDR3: CASSQDLETSASTDTQYF. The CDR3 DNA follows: TGTGCCAGCAGCCAAGATCTTGAGACTTCCGCCAGCACAGATACGCAGTATTTT.